This record covers a single T cell receptor (beta chain). One end of the junction is discordant with germline, which a read error may explain. The sample comes from a study of blood T cell repertoires in COVID-19. The CDR3 extends over 12 amino acids. Germline values: CDR1 SEHNR, CDR2 FQNEAQ (reference sequence). The method was immunoSEQ multiplex PCR; TCRdb's version includes in-frame clones alone and lacks a portion of them. The sample consists of 300,000 to 350,000 clones, around 90% of them appearing once. The clonotype was recovered from a woman aged 25 to 45 with COVID-19, enrolled during active disease. The chain is built from TRBV7-9 and TRBJ2-4; tentative D call: TRBD1 (6 bases). The sequenced material came from peripheral blood. The CDR3 is CASSQGSQGTNF. DNA for the CDR3: TGTGCCAGCAGCCAGGGTTCACAGGGTACTAACTTC.